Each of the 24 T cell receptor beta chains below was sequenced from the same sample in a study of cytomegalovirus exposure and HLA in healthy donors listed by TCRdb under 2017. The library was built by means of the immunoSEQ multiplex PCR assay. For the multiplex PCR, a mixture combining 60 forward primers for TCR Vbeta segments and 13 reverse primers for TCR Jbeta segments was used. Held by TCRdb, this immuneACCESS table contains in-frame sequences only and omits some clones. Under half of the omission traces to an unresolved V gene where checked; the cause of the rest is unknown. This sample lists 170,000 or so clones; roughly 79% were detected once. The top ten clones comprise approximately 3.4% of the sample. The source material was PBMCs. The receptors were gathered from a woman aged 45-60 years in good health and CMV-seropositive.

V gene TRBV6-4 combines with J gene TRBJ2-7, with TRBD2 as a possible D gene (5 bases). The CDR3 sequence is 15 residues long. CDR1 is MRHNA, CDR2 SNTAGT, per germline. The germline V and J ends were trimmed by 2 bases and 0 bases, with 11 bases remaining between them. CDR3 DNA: TGTGCCAGCAGTGACCTACCGACTACCTCCTACGAGCAGTACTTC. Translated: CASSDLPTTSYEQYF.

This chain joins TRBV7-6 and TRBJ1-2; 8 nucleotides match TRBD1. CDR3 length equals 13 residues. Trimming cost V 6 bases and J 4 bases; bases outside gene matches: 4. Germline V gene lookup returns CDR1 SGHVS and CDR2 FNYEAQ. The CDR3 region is CASSPGTGYGYTF. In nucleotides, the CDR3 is TGTGCCAGCAGTCCCGGGACAGGCTATGGCTACACCTTC.

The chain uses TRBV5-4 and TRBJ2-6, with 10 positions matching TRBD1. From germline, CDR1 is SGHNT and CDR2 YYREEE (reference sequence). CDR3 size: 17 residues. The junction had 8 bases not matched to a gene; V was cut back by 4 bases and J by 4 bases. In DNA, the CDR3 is TGTGCCAGCAGCCAACCGACAGGGGGCGGGGGGGCCAACGTCCTGACTTTC. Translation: CASSQPTGGGGANVLTF.

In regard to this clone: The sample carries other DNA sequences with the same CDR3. The CDR3 DNA reads TGTGCCAGCAGCTTAGGGGGAGCCAACACTGAAGCTTTCTTT. The encoded protein is CASSLGGANTEAFF. This rearrangement joins TRBV7-8 to TRBJ1-1; unclear D gene. Trimming cost V 1 base and J 2 bases, with 8 bases left between them. The CDR3 is made up of 14 amino acids. Germline lookup yields CDR1 SGHVS and CDR2 FQNEAQ.

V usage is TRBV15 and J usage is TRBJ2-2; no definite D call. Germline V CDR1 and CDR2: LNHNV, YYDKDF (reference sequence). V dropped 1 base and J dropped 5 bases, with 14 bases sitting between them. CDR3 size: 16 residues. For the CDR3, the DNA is TGTGCCACCAGCAGAGGAAATAAGTTTAGTACCGGGGAGCTGTTTTTT. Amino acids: CATSRGNKFSTGELFF.

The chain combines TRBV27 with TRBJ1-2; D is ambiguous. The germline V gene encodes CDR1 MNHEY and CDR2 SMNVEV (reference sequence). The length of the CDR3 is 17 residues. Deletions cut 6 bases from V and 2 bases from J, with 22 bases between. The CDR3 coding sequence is TGTGCCAGCAGCCCTCGTGGCGGGGTCAGAGGGAACTATGGCTACACCTTC. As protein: CASSPRGGVRGNYGYTF.

For the CDR3, the DNA is TGTGCCAGCAGCTCCTACACAGATACGCAGTATTTT. The encoded protein is CASSSYTDTQYF. J is TRBJ2-3 and V is TRBV7-8; D gene unclear. This CDR3 has 12 residues. Germline assignment: CDR1 SGHVS and CDR2 FQNEAQ. V was clipped by 4 bases and J by 2 bases, with 4 bases between them.

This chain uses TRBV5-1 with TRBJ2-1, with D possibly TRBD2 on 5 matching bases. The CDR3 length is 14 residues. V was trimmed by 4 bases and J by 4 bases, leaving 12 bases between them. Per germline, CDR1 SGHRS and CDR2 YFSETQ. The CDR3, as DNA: TGCGCCAGCAGCGCCGACTACCAGTACAATGAGCAGTTCTTC. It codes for CASSADYQYNEQFF.

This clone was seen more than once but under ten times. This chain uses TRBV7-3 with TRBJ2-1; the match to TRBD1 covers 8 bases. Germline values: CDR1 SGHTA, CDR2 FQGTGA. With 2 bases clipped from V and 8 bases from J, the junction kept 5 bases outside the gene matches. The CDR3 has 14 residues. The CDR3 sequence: CASSLDRGPDEQFF. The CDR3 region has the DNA TGTGCCAGCAGCTTAGACAGGGGTCCGGATGAGCAGTTCTTC.

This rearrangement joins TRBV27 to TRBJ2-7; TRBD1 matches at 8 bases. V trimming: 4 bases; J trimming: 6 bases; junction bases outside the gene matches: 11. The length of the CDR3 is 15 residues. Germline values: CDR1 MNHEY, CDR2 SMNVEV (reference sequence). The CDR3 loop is CASSSRDRKTGEQYF. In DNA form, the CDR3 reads TGTGCCAGCAGTTCCCGGGACAGGAAGACGGGCGAGCAGTACTTC.

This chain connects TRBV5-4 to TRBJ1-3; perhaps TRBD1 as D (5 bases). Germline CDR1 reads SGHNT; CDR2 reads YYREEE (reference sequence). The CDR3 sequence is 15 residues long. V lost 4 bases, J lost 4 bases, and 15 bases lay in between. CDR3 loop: CASSGARDFGNTIYF. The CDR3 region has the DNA TGTGCCAGCAGCGGAGCTAGGGACTTCGGAAACACCATATATTTT.

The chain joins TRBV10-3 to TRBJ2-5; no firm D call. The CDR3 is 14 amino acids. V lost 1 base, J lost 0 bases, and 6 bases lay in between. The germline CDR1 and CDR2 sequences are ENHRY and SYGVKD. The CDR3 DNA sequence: TGTGCCATCAGTGAGTTTCAGGACCAAGAGACCCAGTACTTC. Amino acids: CAISEFQDQETQYF.

CDR3 bases: TGTGCCAGCAGCCAAGAAATCGCAGGGCCAGGGCAGTTCTTC. It specifies CASSQEIAGPGQFF. This rearrangement joins TRBV14 to TRBJ2-1; tentative D call: TRBD1 (5 bases). The CDR3 is 14 amino acids. CDR1 is SGHDN, CDR2 FVKESK, per germline. V was shortened by 0 bases and J by 12 bases, with 15 bases between the two germline ends.

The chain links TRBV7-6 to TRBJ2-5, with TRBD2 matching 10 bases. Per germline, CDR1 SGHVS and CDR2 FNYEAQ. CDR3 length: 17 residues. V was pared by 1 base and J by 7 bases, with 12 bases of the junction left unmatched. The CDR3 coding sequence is TGTGCCAGCAGCTTAGTTATTAGCGGGAGGAGGTATGGGACCCAGTACTTC. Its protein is CASSLVISGRRYGTQYF.

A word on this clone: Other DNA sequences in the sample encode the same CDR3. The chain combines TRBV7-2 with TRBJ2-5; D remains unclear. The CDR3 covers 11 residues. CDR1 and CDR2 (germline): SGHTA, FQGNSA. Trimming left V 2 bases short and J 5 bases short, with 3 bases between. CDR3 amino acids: CASSLSETQYF. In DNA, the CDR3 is TGTGCCAGCAGCTTAAGCGAGACCCAGTACTTC.

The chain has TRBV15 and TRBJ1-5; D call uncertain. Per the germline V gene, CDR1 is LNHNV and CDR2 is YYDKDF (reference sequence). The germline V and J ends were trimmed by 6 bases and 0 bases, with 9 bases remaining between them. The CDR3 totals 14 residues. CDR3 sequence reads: CATSFSYSNQPQHF. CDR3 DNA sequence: TGTGCCACCAGTTTCAGTTATAGCAATCAGCCCCAGCATTTT.

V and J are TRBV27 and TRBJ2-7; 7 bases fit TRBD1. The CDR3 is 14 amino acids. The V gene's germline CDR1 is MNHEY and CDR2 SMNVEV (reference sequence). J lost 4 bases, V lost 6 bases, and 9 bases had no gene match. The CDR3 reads CASRPGQTVYEQYF. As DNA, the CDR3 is TGTGCCAGCAGACCGGGACAGACAGTATACGAGCAGTACTTC.

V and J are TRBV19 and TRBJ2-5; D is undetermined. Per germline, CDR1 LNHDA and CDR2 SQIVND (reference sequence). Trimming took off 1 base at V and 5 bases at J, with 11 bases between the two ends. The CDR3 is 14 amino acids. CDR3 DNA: TGTGCCAGTAGTATAGGGGCCAGAGTCGAGACCCAGTACTTC. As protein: CASSIGARVETQYF.

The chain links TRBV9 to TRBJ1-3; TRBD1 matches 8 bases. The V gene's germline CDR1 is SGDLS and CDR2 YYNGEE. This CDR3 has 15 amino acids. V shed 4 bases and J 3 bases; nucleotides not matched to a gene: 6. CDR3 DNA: TGTGCCAGCAGCCCAGAGACAGGGGTTGGAAACACCATATATTTT. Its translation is CASSPETGVGNTIYF.

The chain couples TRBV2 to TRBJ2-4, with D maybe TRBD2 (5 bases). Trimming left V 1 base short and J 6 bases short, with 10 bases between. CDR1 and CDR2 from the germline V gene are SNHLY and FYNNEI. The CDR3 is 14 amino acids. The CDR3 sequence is CASSEGTWGNIQYF. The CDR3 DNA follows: TGTGCCAGCAGTGAAGGGACTTGGGGAAACATTCAGTACTTC.

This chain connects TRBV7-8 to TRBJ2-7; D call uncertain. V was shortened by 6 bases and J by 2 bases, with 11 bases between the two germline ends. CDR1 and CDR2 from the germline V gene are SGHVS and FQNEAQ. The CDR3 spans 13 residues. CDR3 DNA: TGTGCCAGCAGTCCCCAGGTTCCCTACGAGCAGTACTTC. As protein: CASSPQVPYEQYF.

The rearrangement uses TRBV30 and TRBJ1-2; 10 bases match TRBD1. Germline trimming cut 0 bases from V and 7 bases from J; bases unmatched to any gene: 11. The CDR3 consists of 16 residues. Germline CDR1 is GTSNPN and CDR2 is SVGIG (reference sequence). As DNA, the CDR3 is TGTGCCTGGAGTGTAGGTGGACCGGGACAGGGGTTTGGCTACACCTTC. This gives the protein CAWSVGGPGQGFGYTF.

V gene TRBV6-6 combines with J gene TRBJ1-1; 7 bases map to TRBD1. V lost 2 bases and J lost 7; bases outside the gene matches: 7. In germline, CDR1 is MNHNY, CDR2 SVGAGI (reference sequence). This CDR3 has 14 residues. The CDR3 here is CASSYHRGEDEAFF. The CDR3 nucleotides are TGTGCCAGCAGTTACCACAGGGGAGAGGATGAAGCTTTCTTT.

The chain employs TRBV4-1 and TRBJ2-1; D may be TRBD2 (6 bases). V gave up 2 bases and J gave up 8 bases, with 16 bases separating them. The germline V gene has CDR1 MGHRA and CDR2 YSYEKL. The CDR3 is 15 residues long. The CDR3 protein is CASSQLGLNADEQFF. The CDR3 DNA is TGCGCCAGCAGCCAATTGGGACTTAACGCTGATGAGCAGTTCTTC.